What follows is one T cell receptor (beta chain) and its context. This sample stems from a study of monozygotic twins with inflammatory bowel disease. The CDR3 totals 13 residues. Germline CDR1 and CDR2: MDHEN and SYDVKM. Each TCR library used 3500 ng of total RNA. TCRdb processed the 5' RACE reads again and assigns one entry to each CDR3 protein, with no DNA. The sample features around 380,000 distinct CDR3 sequences, with about 2.3% in its top ten. The specimen sequenced was blood. The chain combines TRBV28 with TRBJ2-7. The receptor was isolated from a human donor with ulcerative colitis or Crohn's disease, or a healthy co-twin of an affected twin (not recorded which). CDR3 sequence reads: CASSLGVLEEQYF. The full variable domain, in which reference TRBV28 and TRBJ2-7 provide the parts outside the CDR3, is DVKVTQSSRYLVKRTGEKVFLECVQDMDHENMFWYRQDPGLGLRLIYFSYDVKMKEKGDIPEGYSVSREKKERFSLILESASTNQTSMYLCASSLGVLEEQYFGPGTRLTVT.